The entry that follows covers one T cell receptor (beta chain) sequence. The record originates from a study of Ad26.COV2.S vaccination and SARS-CoV-2 variants. V was cut by 8 bases and J by 1 base, with 17 bases left in between. The length of the CDR3 is 15 residues. The germline V gene encodes CDR1 MNHEY and CDR2 SVGAGI. Documented treatment: roughly 19 received Ad26.COV2.S at low or high dose, single or two shots; roughly 5 received placebo; per-sample allocation not given. Sampling happened 63 days after the first vaccine or placebo injection. Here immunoSEQ multiplex PCR was the method, and the copy in TCRdb shows in-frame clones only, minus some. The sample includes approximately 410,000 clones, roughly 88% of them seen just once.

The sequencing used peripheral blood, collected in a trial of Ad26.COV2.S vaccine versus placebo. The sequence came from a person between 18 and 65 years old who received the Ad26.COV2.S COVID-19 vaccine or a placebo. The chain has TRBV6-5 and TRBJ1-1; D is ambiguous. The CDR3, as DNA: TGTGCCAGCGTGAGGGAGGCAGGAGGGAACACTGAAGCTTTCTTT. Its protein product is CASVREAGGNTEAFF.